What follows are 32 T cell receptor beta chains derived from one specimen sequenced in a study of CD8+CD57+ T cells in acquired aplastic anemia. CD8+CD57+ cell expansion had been shown by flow cytometry in patients chosen for sequencing. Investigators profiled TCR beta VDJ and CDR3 from genomic DNA template. TCRdb used MiXCR to reprocess the reads, holding one entry per CDR3 protein. The table records more than 150,000 distinct CDR3 sequences, nearly 50% of them present only once. Specimen: sorted CD4+, CD8+, or CD8+CD57+ T cells (not recorded which) from PBMCs. The source of these receptors is a human donor with aplastic anemia.

This chain links TRBV20-1 with TRBJ2-7; D remains unclear. This CDR3 contains 14 residues. V was pared by 0 bases and J by 2 bases, with 11 bases between. Per the germline V gene, CDR1 is DFQATT and CDR2 is SNEGSKA (reference sequence). CDR3 DNA: TGCAGTGCTAGAGATATCGAGACAACCTACGAGCAGTACTTC. As protein: CSARDIETTYEQYF.

This clonotype was detected a few times. The rearrangement uses TRBV9 and TRBJ1-1; D remains unclear. CDR3 length: 10 amino acids. In germline, CDR1 is SGDLS, CDR2 YYNGEE. The germline V and J ends were trimmed by 5 bases and 7 bases, with 6 bases remaining between them. For the CDR3, the DNA is TGTGCCAGCAGGAGGCATGAAGCTTTCTTT. This codes for CASRRHEAFF. Full variable domain (remainder filled in from reference TRBV9 and TRBJ1-1): DSGVTQTPKHLITATGQRVTLRCSPRSGDLSVYWYQQSLDQGLQFLIQYYNGEERAKGNILERFSAQQFPDLHSELNLSSLELGDSALYFCASRRHEAFFGQGTRLTVV.

This clonotype showed up many times. The CDR3 DNA sequence: TGTGCCAGCAGCCAGGACAGATCTAATGAAAAACTGTTTTTT. This codes for CASSQDRSNEKLFF. The J gene is TRBJ1-4, the V gene TRBV4-2; D possibly corresponds to TRBD1 (6 bases). Germline V lookup: CDR1 LGHNA, CDR2 YNFKEQ. The CDR3 sequence is 14 residues long. Trimming removed 3 bases at V and 3 bases at J, with 8 bases between.

The chain is built from TRBV11-2 and TRBJ2-3, with D possibly matching TRBD1 (5 bases). CDR3 length: 15 amino acids. V dropped 4 bases and J dropped 0 bases, with 11 bases sitting between them. Germline values: CDR1 SGHAT, CDR2 FQNNGV. The CDR3 DNA sequence: TGTGCCAGCAGCTCAGGGATTACTAGCACAGATACGCAGTATTTT. Amino acid sequence: CASSSGITSTDTQYF.

This clonotype has a count of ten or more. The chain joins TRBV5-1 to TRBJ1-5, with D perhaps matching TRBD1 (5 bases). The CDR3 has 15 amino acids. Germline V gives CDR1 SGHRS, CDR2 YFSETQ. Trimming took 3 bases from V and 3 from J, leaving 13 bases between them. In DNA, the CDR3 is TGCGCCAGCAGCTCCGGGACGGCAGACAATCAGCCCCAGCATTTT. This translates into CASSSGTADNQPQHF. Full variable domain (outside the CDR3, taken from reference TRBV5-1 and TRBJ1-5): KAGVTQTPRYLIKTRGQQVTLSCSPISGHRSVSWYQQTPGQGLQFLFEYFSETQRNKGNFPGRFSGRQFSNSRSEMNVSTLELGDSALYLCASSSGTADNQPQHFGDGTRLSIL.

The V gene is TRBV7-3, the J gene TRBJ2-7; D is tentatively TRBD1 or TRBD2 (6 bases each). The germline CDR1 and CDR2 sequences are SGHTA and FQGTGA. Between the trimmed V and J ends, which lost 5 bases and 6 bases, there was a span of 14 bases. The CDR3 runs to 13 residues. The CDR3 loop is CASSPRGEREQYF. As DNA, the CDR3 is TGTGCCAGCAGCCCAAGGGGGGAACGCGAGCAGTACTTC.

This clonotype was seen more than once but under ten times. One end of the junction fails to match germline, which may point to a read error. This chain joins TRBV7-7 and TRBJ2-5; tentative D call: TRBD1 (5 bases). Germline V lookup: CDR1 SSHAT, CDR2 FNYEAQ (reference sequence). The CDR3 sequence is 13 residues long. The CDR3 protein is CASSKDTQETQYF. DNA for the CDR3: TGTGCTAGCAGCAAGGACACGCAAGAGACCCAGTACTTC.

The chain uses TRBV20-1 and TRBJ1-2, with 9 nucleotides matching TRBD1. This CDR3 is built from 13 residues. The V gene's germline CDR1 is DFQATT and CDR2 SNEGSKA (reference sequence). The J segment lost 5 bases and the V segment lost 6 bases, leaving 7 bases of the junction unmatched. The CDR3 nucleotides are TGCAGTGCGAAAGGACAGGGGAGGTATGGCTACACCTTC. It specifies CSAKGQGRYGYTF.

This clonotype was seen a few times. The chain recombines TRBV7-8 with TRBJ1-2; D remains unclear. V was shortened by 6 bases and J by 2 bases, with 10 bases between the two germline ends. The CDR3 covers 13 residues. Germline V CDR1 and CDR2: SGHVS, FQNEAQ. This chain's CDR3 is CASSQTPNYGYTF. The CDR3 coding sequence is TGTGCCAGCAGTCAAACACCAAACTATGGCTACACCTTC.

The chain combines TRBV2 with TRBJ1-3; 7 bases are shared with TRBD1. J was trimmed by 1 base and V by 5 bases; bases with no gene match: 2. Per germline, CDR1 SNHLY and CDR2 FYNNEI. The CDR3 is 14 residues long. The CDR3 DNA sequence: TGTGCCAGCAGTCCCAGGGGGTCTGGAAACACCATATATTTT. Protein: CASSPRGSGNTIYF.

The table lists this clonotype with many counts. The CDR3 DNA reads TGTGCCAGCAGCTCGAGGGGTAGAACTGAAGCTTTCTTT. It specifies CASSSRGRTEAFF. The chain couples TRBV9 to TRBJ1-1; D might be TRBD1 (5 bases). Germline assignment: CDR1 SGDLS and CDR2 YYNGEE. There are 13 residues in the CDR3. V was clipped by 4 bases and J by 5 bases, with 12 bases between them.

Details on this clonotype: This sequence may be a read error, since a much larger clone differs from it by one base. V is TRBV9 and J is TRBJ2-3; 9 positions agree with TRBD2. The germline V gene has CDR1 SGDLS and CDR2 YYNGEE. This CDR3 is built from 18 residues. CDR3 amino acids: CASSYSGGSTSGADTQCF. The CDR3 region has the DNA TGTGCCAGCAGCTACAGCGGGGGGTCGACTTCAGGGGCAGATACGCAGTGTTTT.

This clonotype came up many times. This chain joins TRBV24-1 and TRBJ2-7; maybe TRBD1 (6 bases). Trimming stripped 2 bases from V and 0 bases from J, with 19 bases between. Germline CDR1 reads KGHDR; CDR2 reads SFDVKD. The CDR3 is 18 amino acids. The CDR3 protein is CATSDSDRKLYYSYEQYF. The CDR3 DNA sequence: TGTGCCACCAGTGATTCGGACAGAAAACTCTATTACTCCTACGAGCAGTACTTC.

The CDR3: CATSRLGVADTQYF. DNA for the CDR3: TGTGCCACCAGCAGATTGGGGGTAGCAGATACGCAGTATTTT. This rearrangement joins TRBV15 to TRBJ2-3, with D perhaps being TRBD1 or TRBD2 (5 bases each). Germline CDR1 LNHNV, CDR2 YYDKDF (reference sequence). This CDR3 contains 14 residues. V lost 2 bases and J 4 bases, leaving 10 bases between the germline ends.

This clonotype has more than one count but fewer than ten. J is TRBJ1-1 and V is TRBV28; perhaps TRBD1 as D (6 bases). The CDR3 totals 15 residues. The germline CDR1 and CDR2 sequences are MDHEN and SYDVKM. V was clipped by 1 base and J by 10 bases, with 19 bases between them. CDR3 residues: CASSLSKSGVRGAFF. The DNA for the CDR3 is TGTGCCAGCAGTTTATCTAAGTCAGGGGTGCGGGGAGCTTTCTTT.

This clonotype was detected ten times or more. The V gene is TRBV12-3 or TRBV12-4, the J gene TRBJ1-1; D gene unclear. V lost 1 base and J 0 bases, leaving 6 bases between the germline ends. The CDR3 consists of 14 residues. CDR3 residues: CASSLERVNTEAFF. CDR3 bases: TGTGCCAGCAGTTTAGAGAGAGTGAACACTGAAGCTTTCTTT.

The chain recombines TRBV24-1 with TRBJ2-1; 10 nucleotides match TRBD1. The CDR3 covers 16 residues. J lost 0 bases, V lost 11 bases, and 9 bases had no gene match. From germline, CDR1 is KGHDR and CDR2 SFDVKD. CDR3: CANPRTGGSSYNEQFF. The CDR3 region has the DNA TGTGCCAACCCGAGGACAGGGGGGAGCTCCTACAATGAGCAGTTCTTC.

V and J are TRBV29-1 and TRBJ2-7, with TRBD1 matching 11 bases. Germline V gene data show CDR1 as SQVTM and CDR2 as ANQGSEA. Trimming took 6 bases from V and 1 from J; bases not matched to a gene: 11. The CDR3 is 16 amino acids. The CDR3 region has the DNA TGCAGCGTCGACCCCGGACAGGGGGCGGGTTCCTACGAGCAGTACTTC. This gives the protein CSVDPGQGAGSYEQYF.

This chain uses TRBV19 with TRBJ2-2; D call uncertain. Germline V lookup: CDR1 LNHDA, CDR2 SQIVND (reference sequence). The germline V and J ends were trimmed by 6 bases and 0 bases, with 8 bases remaining between them. The CDR3 covers 14 residues. CDR3 protein: CASRRGSNTGELFF. The CDR3 nucleotides are TGTGCCAGTAGGAGAGGATCGAACACCGGGGAGCTGTTTTTT. The whole variable domain, remainder taken from reference TRBV19 and TRBJ2-2, is DGGITQSPKYLFRKEGQNVTLSCEQNLNHDAMYWYRQDPGQGLRLIYYSQIVNDFQKGDIAEGYSVSREKKESFPLTVTSAQKNPTAFYLCASRRGSNTGELFFGEGSRLTVL.

J is TRBJ2-5 and V is TRBV19; the match to TRBD2 covers 15 bases. With V trimmed by 3 bases and J by 5 bases, 7 bases remained unmatched. CDR1 and CDR2 (germline): LNHDA, SQIVND (reference sequence). The CDR3 sequence is 17 residues long. CDR3 DNA sequence: TGTGCCAGTAGTATTCCGGGACTAGCGGGAGGAGTGGAGACCCAGTACTTC. It is translated as CASSIPGLAGGVETQYF. The full variable domain, completed using reference TRBV19 and TRBJ2-5, is DGGITQSPKYLFRKEGQNVTLSCEQNLNHDAMYWYRQDPGQGLRLIYYSQIVNDFQKGDIAEGYSVSREKKESFPLTVTSAQKNPTAFYLCASSIPGLAGGVETQYFGPGTRLLVL.

This sequence joins TRBV11-2 and TRBJ2-1; TRBD2 matches 13 bases. Germline V gene data show CDR1 as SGHAT and CDR2 as FQNNGV. This CDR3 spans 15 amino acids. V lost 4 bases, J lost 7 bases, and 4 bases stayed unmatched. The DNA of the CDR3 is TGTGCCAGCAGCTCTGAACTAGCGGGGGGGAATGAGCAGTTCTTC. It yields the protein CASSSELAGGNEQFF. The complete variable domain, with remaining parts taken from reference TRBV11-2 and TRBJ2-1, reads EAGVAQSPRYKIIEKRQSVAFWCNPISGHATLYWYQQILGQGPKLLIQFQNNGVVDDSQLPKDRFSAERLKGVDSTLKIQPAKLEDSAVYLCASSSELAGGNEQFFGPGTRLTVL.

The chain couples TRBV10-1 to TRBJ2-3; 8 bases match TRBD1. Germline CDR1 is WNHNN and CDR2 is SYGVQD (reference sequence). The CDR3 runs to 12 residues. V was pared by 8 bases and J by 6 bases, with 4 bases of the junction left unmatched. The CDR3 protein is CASSGDRDTQYF. The CDR3 DNA follows: TGCGCCAGCTCAGGGGACAGGGATACGCAGTATTTT.

The chain uses TRBV20-1 and TRBJ2-1; 7 bases map to TRBD2. Germline CDR1 reads DFQATT; CDR2 reads SNEGSKA (reference sequence). The CDR3 has 14 amino acids. V was pared by 6 bases and J by 7 bases, with 12 bases of the junction left unmatched. The CDR3 sequence is CSATGTTTRNEQFF. Here the CDR3 DNA reads TGCAGTGCCACCGGGACTACGACCCGGAATGAGCAGTTCTTC.

The chain employs TRBV5-1 and TRBJ2-2; 7 nucleotides align to TRBD2. The length of the CDR3 is 15 residues. V lost 6 bases, J lost 4 bases, and 9 bases stayed unmatched. Germline CDR1 is SGHRS and CDR2 is YFSETQ. The CDR3 loop reads CASKSGTAGTGELFF. The CDR3, as DNA: TGCGCCAGCAAAAGCGGGACTGCGGGCACCGGGGAGCTGTTTTTT.

This clonotype was detected many times. This chain joins TRBV7-2 and TRBJ2-7, with TRBD2 matching over 10 bases. The ends lost 5 bases at V and 4 bases at J; junction bases unmatched: 2. The CDR3 totals 13 residues. Per germline, CDR1 SGHTA and CDR2 FQGNSA. CDR3 region: CASSRTSGYEQYF. The CDR3 bases are TGTGCCAGCAGCCGGACTAGCGGATACGAGCAGTACTTC.

For this clonotype: Given a much more abundant clone one base away, this may be a read error. This chain uses TRBV9 with TRBJ2-5, with D perhaps TRBD1 (5 bases). This CDR3 comprises 15 residues. From germline, CDR1 is SGDLS and CDR2 YYNGEE. Written as DNA, the CDR3 is TGTGCCAGCAGCGTAGGGGGCCTAGGCCAAGGGACCCAGTACTTC. Translation: CASSVGGLGQGTQYF.

The chain is built from TRBV27 and TRBJ2-3; 7 positions agree with TRBD1. CDR1 is MNHEY, CDR2 SMNVEV, per germline (reference sequence). The CDR3 is 15 amino acids. V dropped 7 bases and J dropped 0; count of bases not matched to a gene: 7. In nucleotides, the CDR3 is TGTGCCAGCAACCACAGGGGCCAAAGCACAGATACGCAGTATTTT. Protein product: CASNHRGQSTDTQYF.

V is TRBV9 and J is TRBJ1-2; unclear D gene. V was pared by 0 bases and J by 8 bases, with 14 bases between. The CDR3 sequence is 14 residues long. Germline CDR1 SGDLS, CDR2 YYNGEE. Here the CDR3 DNA reads TGTGCCAGCAGCGTAGGGAACAGCTTTTGGGGCTACACCTTC. Protein sequence: CASSVGNSFWGYTF.

Concerning this clonotype: A much larger clone lies one base from this, so it may be a read error. Without the conserved terminal phenylalanine or tryptophan, this CDR3 likely stems from a read error. This chain uses TRBV10-3 with TRBJ2-7; D unclear. CDR1 and CDR2 from the germline V gene are ENHRY and SYGVKD. The CDR3 covers 15 residues. The V end lost 6 bases, the J end lost 4 bases, and 19 bases lay between the germline ends. The CDR3 DNA sequence: TGTGCCATCAGGGACCAATCCGGGCCCTCATACGAGCAGTACCTC. It codes for CAIRDQSGPSYEQYL.

This clonotype was found many times. This sequence joins TRBV9 and TRBJ1-3, with 7 bases lining up with TRBD1. The V and J ends lost 0 bases and 3 bases, in that order; junction bases with no gene match: 9. This CDR3 region has 17 residues. CDR1 SGDLS and CDR2 YYNGEE come from the germline V gene. CDR3 protein: CASSVAGQRTGGNTIYF. CDR3 nucleotides: TGTGCCAGCAGCGTAGCCGGACAAAGGACAGGTGGAAACACCATATATTTT.

The J gene is TRBJ1-1, the V gene TRBV7-2; D unresolved. The germline V gene encodes CDR1 SGHTA and CDR2 FQGNSA. Trimming took 3 bases from V and 2 from J, leaving 10 bases between them. The CDR3 extends over 14 amino acids. For the CDR3, the DNA is TGTGCCAGCAGCTTCGAGATGTATAACACTGAAGCTTTCTTT. This gives the protein CASSFEMYNTEAFF.

The rearrangement links TRBV20-1 to TRBJ2-1; 8 bases line up with TRBD2. J was trimmed by 1 base and V by 6 bases; bases with no gene match: 8. The CDR3 loop spans 15 amino acids. In germline, CDR1 is DFQATT, CDR2 SNEGSKA (reference sequence). The CDR3 region has the DNA TGCAGTGCCTACCCCGGGGGGGGATCCTACAATGAGCAGTTCTTC. Translating it yields CSAYPGGGSYNEQFF.